This TCR beta chain comes out of a study of beta chain features in type 1 diabetes. cDNA synthesis used the whole RNA isolate, giving expressed TCRB sequences. Sequencing was performed with immunoSEQ multiplex PCR; in TCRdb, only in-frame clones are kept and a portion is missing. The sample gives fewer than 350,000 clones, 20% of which show up once; 0.044% is in the top ten. Germline V gene sequence: CDR1 LGHNA, CDR2 YNFKEQ. V was pared by 0 bases and J by 5 bases, with 13 bases between. The length of the CDR3 is 15 residues. V is TRBV4-2 and J is TRBJ2-5; tentative D call: TRBD1 (5 bases). The sample consisted of naive CD4+ T cells from blood. The receptor was isolated from a woman aged 18-29 years in good health. In nucleotides, the CDR3 is TGTGCCAGCAGCCAAGATGGGCAGGGTGGGGAGACCCAGTACTTC. It is translated as CASSQDGQGGETQYF.